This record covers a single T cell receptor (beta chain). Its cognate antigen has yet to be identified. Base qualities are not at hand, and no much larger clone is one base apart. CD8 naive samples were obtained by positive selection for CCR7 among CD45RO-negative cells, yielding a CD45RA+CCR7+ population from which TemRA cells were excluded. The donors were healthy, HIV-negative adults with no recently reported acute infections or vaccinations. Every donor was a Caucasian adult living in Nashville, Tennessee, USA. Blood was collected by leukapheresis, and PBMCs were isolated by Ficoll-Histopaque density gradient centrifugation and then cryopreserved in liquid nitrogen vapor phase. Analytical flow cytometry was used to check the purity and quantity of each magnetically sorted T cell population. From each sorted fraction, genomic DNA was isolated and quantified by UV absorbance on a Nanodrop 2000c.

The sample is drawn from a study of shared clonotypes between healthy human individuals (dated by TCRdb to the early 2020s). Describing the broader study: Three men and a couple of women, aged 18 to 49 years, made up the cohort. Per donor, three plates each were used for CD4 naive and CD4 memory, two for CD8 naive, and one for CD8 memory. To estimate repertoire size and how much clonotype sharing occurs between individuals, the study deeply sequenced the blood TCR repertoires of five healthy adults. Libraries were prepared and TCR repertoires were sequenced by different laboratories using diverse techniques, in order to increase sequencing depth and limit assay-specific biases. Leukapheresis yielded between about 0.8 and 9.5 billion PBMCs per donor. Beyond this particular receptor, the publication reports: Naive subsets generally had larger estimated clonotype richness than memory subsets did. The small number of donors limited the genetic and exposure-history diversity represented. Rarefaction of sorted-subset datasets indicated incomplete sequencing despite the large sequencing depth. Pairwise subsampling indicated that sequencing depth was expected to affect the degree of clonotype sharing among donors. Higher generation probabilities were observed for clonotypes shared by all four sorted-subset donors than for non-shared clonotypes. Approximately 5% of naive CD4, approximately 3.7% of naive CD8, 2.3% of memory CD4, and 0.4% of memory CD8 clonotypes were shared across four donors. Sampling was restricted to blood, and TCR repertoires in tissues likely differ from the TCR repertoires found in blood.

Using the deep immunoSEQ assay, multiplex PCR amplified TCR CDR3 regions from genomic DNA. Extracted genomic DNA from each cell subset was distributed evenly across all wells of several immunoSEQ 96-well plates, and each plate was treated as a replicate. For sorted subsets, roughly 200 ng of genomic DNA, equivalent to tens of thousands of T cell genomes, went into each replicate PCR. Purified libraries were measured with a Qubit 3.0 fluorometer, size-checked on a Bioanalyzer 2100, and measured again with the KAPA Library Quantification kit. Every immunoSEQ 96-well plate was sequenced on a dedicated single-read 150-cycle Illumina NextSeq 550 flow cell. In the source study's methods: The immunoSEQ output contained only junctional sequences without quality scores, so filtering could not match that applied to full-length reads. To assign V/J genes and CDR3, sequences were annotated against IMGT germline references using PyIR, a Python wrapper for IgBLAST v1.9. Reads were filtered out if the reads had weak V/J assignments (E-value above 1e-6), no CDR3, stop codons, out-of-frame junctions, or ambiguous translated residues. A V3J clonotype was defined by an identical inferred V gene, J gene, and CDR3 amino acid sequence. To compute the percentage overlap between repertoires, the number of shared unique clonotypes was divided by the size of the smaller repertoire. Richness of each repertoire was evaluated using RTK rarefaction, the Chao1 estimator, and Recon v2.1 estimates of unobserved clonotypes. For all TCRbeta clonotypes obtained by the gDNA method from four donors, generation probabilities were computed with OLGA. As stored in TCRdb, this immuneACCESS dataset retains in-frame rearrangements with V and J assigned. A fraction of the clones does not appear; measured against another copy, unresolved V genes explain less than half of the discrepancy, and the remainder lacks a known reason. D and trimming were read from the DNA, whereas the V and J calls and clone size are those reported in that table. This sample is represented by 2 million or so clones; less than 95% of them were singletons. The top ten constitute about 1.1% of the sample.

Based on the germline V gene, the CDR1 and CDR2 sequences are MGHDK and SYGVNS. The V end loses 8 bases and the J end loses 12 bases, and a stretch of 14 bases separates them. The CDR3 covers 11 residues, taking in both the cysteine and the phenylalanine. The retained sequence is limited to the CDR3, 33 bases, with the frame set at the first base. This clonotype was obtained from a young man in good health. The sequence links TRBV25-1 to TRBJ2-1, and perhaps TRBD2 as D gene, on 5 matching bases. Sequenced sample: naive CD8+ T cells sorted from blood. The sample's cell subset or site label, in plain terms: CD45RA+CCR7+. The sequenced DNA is TGTGCCAGCTGGAGGCAGGAGCTGCAGTTCTTC. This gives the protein CASWRQELQFF.